What follows describes a single TCR beta chain. Sequencing targeted TCR beta in blood CD8+ and CD4+ T cells. RNA totalling about 0.5 to 1 ug underwent reverse transcription with random hexamers. Amplification of TCR beta CDR3 was carried out by immunoSEQ multiplex PCR, which covered 54 Vbeta and 13 Jbeta segments. TCRdb passed the immunoSEQ multiplex PCR reads through MiXCR, listing each CDR3 protein once. The profile shows about 280,000 distinct CDR3 sequences, 85% of them singletons. This entry is derived from a study of CD8 T cells in Susac syndrome. This TCR came from a human donor with multiple sclerosis. Sequencing was done on a sample of CD8+ T cells from PBMCs.

The CDR3 spells CASSHGMGQFF. CDR3 nucleotide sequence: TGTGCCAGCAGTCATGGGATGGGGCAGTTCTTC. The V and J genes are TRBV12-3 or TRBV12-4 and TRBJ2-1; D is ambiguous. The CDR3 runs to 11 residues. Trimming removed 5 bases at V and 12 bases at J, with 11 bases between.